These 7 T cell receptor beta chains came from one sample sequenced in a study of blood T cell repertoires in COVID-19. The method was immunoSEQ multiplex PCR; TCRdb's version includes in-frame clones alone and lacks a portion of them. Counted here are about 300,000 clones, around 88% occurring once; the ten biggest clones make up around 1.5%. Material for sequencing was peripheral blood. Every receptor here comes from a woman between 45 and 65 years old with acute or convalescent COVID-19.

The table lists this clone with a count of one. This chain links TRBV27 with TRBJ1-2; TRBD1 aligns across 7 bases. The germline gives CDR1 MNHEY, CDR2 SMNVEV (reference sequence). The CDR3 is 15 amino acids. V lost 4 bases and J lost 0; bases outside the gene matches: 5. The CDR3 region has the DNA TGTGCCAGCAGTTACCGGACAGGAGCTAACTATGGCTACACCTTC. Its protein is CASSYRTGANYGYTF.

This clone was seen a handful of times. The chain has TRBV18 and TRBJ2-1; D ambiguous. V shed 0 bases and J shed 0 bases, with 12 bases lying between them. Germline values: CDR1 KGHSH, CDR2 LQKENI. The CDR3 covers 17 residues. For the CDR3, the DNA is TGTGCCAGCTCACCACCTTCGGTTTTGAGCTCCTACAATGAGCAGTTCTTC. Amino acid sequence: CASSPPSVLSSYNEQFF.

This clone was counted a single time. V usage is TRBV29-1 and J usage is TRBJ1-2, with 7 bases identical to TRBD1. The CDR3 extends over 13 amino acids. V shed 6 bases, J shed 7 bases, and the junction held 11 bases outside the gene matches. The V gene's germline CDR1 is SQVTM and CDR2 ANQGSEA. CDR3 bases: TGCAGCGTGACAAATACAGGGGCGTCTGGCTACACCTTC. Amino acids: CSVTNTGASGYTF.

This chain joins TRBV6-2 or TRBV6-3 and TRBJ2-3; TRBD2 might be the D (5 bases). The CDR3 extends over 14 amino acids. V gave up 2 bases and J gave up 10 bases, with 16 bases separating them. Looked up from germline, CDR1 is MNHEY and CDR2 is SVGEGT. CDR3 nucleotides: TGTGCCAGCAGTTACCGTGGGCCCACGGGGTCGCAGTATTTT. Its protein product is CASSYRGPTGSQYF.

The chain joins TRBV9 to TRBJ2-7, with D tentatively TRBD1 (6 bases). Trimming stripped 0 bases from V and 5 bases from J, with 15 bases between. The CDR3 runs 15 residues. The germline V gene encodes CDR1 SGDLS and CDR2 YYNGEE. The chain's CDR3 is CASSVEGQGLDEQYF. The CDR3 DNA reads TGTGCCAGCAGCGTAGAGGGTCAGGGGCTCGACGAGCAGTACTTC.

CDR3 nucleotide sequence: TGTGCCAGCAGCAAAAAAGGGGGGGGGACACCACCTTCGCTCTTAGCGGGAGTTAGGTACGAGCAGTACTTC. Its translation: CASSKKGGGTPPSLLAGVRYEQYF. This chain links TRBV21-1 with TRBJ2-7; TRBD2, the table's D call, was not compared with the DNA. TRBV21-1 is marked as a pseudogene. This CDR3 region has 24 residues.

This clone was seen a handful of times. This chain uses TRBV28 with TRBJ1-1; TRBD1 agrees at 10 bases. This CDR3 comprises 12 residues. V dropped 6 bases and J dropped 10; count of bases not matched to a gene: 5. The V gene's germline CDR1 is MDHEN and CDR2 SYDVKM. The CDR3 bases are TGTGCCAGCAGGGGACAGGGGAAGGGAGCTTTCTTT. Amino acids: CASRGQGKGAFF. The full variable domain, with the rest looked up from reference TRBV28 and TRBJ1-1, is DVKVTQSSRYLVKRTGEKVFLECVQDMDHENMFWYRQDPGLGLRLIYFSYDVKMKEKGDIPEGYSVSREKKERFSLILESASTNQTSMYLCASRGQGKGAFFGQGTRLTVV.